The present TCR beta chain was sequenced within a study of blood T cells in healthy people across ages. The wider study: Template switching recovered approximately one barcoded beta molecule for every two T cells. Whole-study results and caveats: Comparison with aged donors showed that long-lived donors had more naive CD4+ cells and higher diversity.

The trim removed 5 bases at V and 8 bases at J, leaving 7 bases unmatched. Germline V gene sequence: CDR1 SGHRS, CDR2 YFSETQ. The CDR3 contains 15 residues. Primers used in a second PCR of about 7 to 11 cycles were a sample-barcoded 5' primer and a J-beta primer mix. Unique molecular identifiers of 12 random nucleotides labeled each cDNA. TCRdb used MiXCR to reprocess the 5' RACE reads, holding one entry per CDR3 protein. The data contain 1.6 million or so distinct CDR3 sequences, roughly a third of them singletons. About this clonotype: Its antigen is unidentified.

Those donating, healthy Caucasian individuals from Russia, were aged roughly 6 to 95. This TCR came from a woman under 40 in good health. Material for sequencing was blood. The chain uses TRBV5-1 and TRBJ2-1, with TRBD2 matching over 13 bases. The CDR3 region is CASRPTSGRADEQFF. The CDR3 coding sequence is TGCGCCAGCAGACCTACTAGCGGGAGGGCGGATGAGCAGTTCTTC. The complete variable domain, with remaining parts taken from reference TRBV5-1 and TRBJ2-1, reads KAGVTQTPRYLIKTRGQQVTLSCSPISGHRSVSWYQQTPGQGLQFLFEYFSETQRNKGNFPGRFSGRQFSNSRSEMNVSTLELGDSALYLCASRPTSGRADEQFFGPGTRLTVL.